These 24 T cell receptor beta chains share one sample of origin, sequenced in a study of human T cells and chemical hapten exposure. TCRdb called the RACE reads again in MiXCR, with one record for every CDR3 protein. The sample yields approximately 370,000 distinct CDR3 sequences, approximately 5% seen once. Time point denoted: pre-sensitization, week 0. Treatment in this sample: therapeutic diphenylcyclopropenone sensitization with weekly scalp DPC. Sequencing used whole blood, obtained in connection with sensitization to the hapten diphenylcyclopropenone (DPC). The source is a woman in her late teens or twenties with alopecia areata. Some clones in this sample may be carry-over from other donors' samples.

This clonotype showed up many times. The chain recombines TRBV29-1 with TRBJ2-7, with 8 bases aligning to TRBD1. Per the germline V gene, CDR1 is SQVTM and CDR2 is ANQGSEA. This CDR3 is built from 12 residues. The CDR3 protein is CTPPDRVHEQYF. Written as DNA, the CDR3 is TGCACCCCCCCGGACAGGGTCCACGAGCAGTACTTC.

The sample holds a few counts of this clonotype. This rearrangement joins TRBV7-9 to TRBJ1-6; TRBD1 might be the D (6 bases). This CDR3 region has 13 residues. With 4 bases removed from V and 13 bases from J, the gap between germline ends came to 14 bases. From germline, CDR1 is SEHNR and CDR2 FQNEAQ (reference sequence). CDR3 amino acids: CASSSTTGYPLHF. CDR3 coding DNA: TGTGCCAGCAGCTCGACAACAGGGTATCCCCTCCACTTT.

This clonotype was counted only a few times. The CDR3 here is CASSLQPSGANVLTF. The CDR3 DNA reads TGTGCCAGCAGTTTACAGCCCTCTGGGGCCAACGTCCTGACTTTC. The V and J genes are TRBV27 and TRBJ2-6; D is unclear. CDR1 MNHEY and CDR2 SMNVEV come from the germline V gene (reference sequence). The CDR3 contains 15 residues. Deletions cut 2 bases from V and 0 bases from J, with 5 bases between.

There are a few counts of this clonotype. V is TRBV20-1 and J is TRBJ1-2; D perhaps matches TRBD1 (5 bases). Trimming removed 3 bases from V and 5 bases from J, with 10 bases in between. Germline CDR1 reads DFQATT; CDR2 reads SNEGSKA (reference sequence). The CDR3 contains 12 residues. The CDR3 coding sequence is TGCAGTGCTAGGGGCCCAGGGTATGGCTACACCTTC. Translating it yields CSARGPGYGYTF.

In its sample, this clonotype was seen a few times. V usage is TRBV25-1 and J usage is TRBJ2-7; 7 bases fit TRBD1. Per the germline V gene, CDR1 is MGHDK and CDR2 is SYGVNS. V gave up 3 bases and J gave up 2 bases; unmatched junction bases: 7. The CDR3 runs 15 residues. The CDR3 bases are TGTGCCAGCAGTGATTATGGGACAGCACCCTACGAGCAGTACTTC. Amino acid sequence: CASSDYGTAPYEQYF.

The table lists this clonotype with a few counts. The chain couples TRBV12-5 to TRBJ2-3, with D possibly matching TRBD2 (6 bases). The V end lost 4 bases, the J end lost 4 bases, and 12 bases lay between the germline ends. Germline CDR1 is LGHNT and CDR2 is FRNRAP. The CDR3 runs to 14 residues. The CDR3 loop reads CASGSGTSPDTQYF. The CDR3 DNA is TGTGCTAGTGGTTCCGGGACTTCCCCAGATACGCAGTATTTT.

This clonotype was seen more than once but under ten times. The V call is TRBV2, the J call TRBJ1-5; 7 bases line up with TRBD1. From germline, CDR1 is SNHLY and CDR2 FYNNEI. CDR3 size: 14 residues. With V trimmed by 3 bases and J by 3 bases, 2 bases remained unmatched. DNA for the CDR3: TGTGCCAGCAGTGAGGGACAGTACAATCAGCCCCAGCATTTT. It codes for CASSEGQYNQPQHF. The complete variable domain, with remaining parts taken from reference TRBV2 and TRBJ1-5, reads EPEVTQTPSHQVTQMGQEVILRCVPISNHLYFYWYRQILGQKVEFLVSFYNNEISEKSEIFDDQFSVERPDGSNFTLKIRSTKLEDSAMYFCASSEGQYNQPQHFGDGTRLSIL.

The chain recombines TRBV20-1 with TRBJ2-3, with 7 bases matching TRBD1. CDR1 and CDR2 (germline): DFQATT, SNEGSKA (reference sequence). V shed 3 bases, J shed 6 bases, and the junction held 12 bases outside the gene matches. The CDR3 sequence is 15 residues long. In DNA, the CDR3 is TGCAGTGCTAGTGACAGGGCATTATCGCAGGATACGCAGTATTTT. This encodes CSASDRALSQDTQYF.

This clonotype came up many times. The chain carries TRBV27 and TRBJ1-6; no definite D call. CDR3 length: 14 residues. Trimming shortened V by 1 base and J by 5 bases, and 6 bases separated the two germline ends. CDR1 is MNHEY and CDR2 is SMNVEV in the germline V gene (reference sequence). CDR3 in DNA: TGTGCCAGCAGTTTATGGGGAGATAATTCACCCCTCCACTTT. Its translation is CASSLWGDNSPLHF.

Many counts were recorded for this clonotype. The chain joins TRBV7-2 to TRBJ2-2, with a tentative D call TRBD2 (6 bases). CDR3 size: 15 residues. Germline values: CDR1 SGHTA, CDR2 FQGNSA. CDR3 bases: TGTGCGTCTCAGCCCCCCGGGAGCCCAACCGGGGAGCTGTTTTTT. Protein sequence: CASQPPGSPTGELFF.

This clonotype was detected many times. CDR3 DNA sequence: TGTGCCAGCTCACCAAGGGGGGATTCTAACTATGGCTACACCTTC. Its protein is CASSPRGDSNYGYTF. The rearrangement uses TRBV18 and TRBJ1-2; a possible D gene is TRBD1 (6 bases). V lost 2 bases and J 0 bases, leaving 10 bases between the germline ends. The CDR3 sequence is 15 residues long. Germline values: CDR1 KGHSH, CDR2 LQKENI. Full variable domain (remainder filled in from reference TRBV18 and TRBJ1-2): NAGVMQNPRHLVRRRGQEARLRCSPMKGHSHVYWYRQLPEEGLKFMVYLQKENIIDESGMPKERFSAEFPKEGPSILRIQQVVRGDSAAYFCASSPRGDSNYGYTFGSGTRLTVV.

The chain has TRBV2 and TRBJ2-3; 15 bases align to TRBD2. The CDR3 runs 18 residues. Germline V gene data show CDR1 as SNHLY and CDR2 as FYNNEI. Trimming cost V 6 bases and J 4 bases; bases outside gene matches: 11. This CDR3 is CASRDYWTSGGAPDTQYF. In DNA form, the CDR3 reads TGTGCCAGCAGGGACTATTGGACTAGCGGGGGGGCACCAGATACGCAGTATTTT.

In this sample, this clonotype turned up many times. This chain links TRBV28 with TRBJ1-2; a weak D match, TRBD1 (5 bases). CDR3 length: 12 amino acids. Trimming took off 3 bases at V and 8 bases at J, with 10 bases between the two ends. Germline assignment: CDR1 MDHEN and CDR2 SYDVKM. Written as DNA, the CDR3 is TGTGCCAGCAGTTTCTTAGGGGACGGCTACACCTTC. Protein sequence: CASSFLGDGYTF.

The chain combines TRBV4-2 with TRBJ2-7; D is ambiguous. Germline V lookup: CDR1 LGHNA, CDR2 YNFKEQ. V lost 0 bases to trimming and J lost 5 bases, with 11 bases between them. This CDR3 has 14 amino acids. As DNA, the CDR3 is TGTGCCAGCAGCCAAGATTCAGCCCTAGACGAGCAGTACTTC. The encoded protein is CASSQDSALDEQYF.

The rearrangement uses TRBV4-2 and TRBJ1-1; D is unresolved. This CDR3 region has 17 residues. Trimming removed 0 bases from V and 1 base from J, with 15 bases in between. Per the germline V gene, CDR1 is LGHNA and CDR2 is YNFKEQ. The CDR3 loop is CASSQEGKATPNTEAFF. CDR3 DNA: TGTGCCAGCAGCCAAGAAGGTAAGGCGACTCCGAACACTGAAGCTTTCTTT.

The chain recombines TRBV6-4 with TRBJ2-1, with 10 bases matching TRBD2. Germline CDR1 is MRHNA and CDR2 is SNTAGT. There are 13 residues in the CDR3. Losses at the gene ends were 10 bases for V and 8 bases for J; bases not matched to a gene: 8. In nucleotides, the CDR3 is TGTGCCACCTCCACTAGCGGGGAGGATGAGCAGTTCTTC. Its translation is CATSTSGEDEQFF.

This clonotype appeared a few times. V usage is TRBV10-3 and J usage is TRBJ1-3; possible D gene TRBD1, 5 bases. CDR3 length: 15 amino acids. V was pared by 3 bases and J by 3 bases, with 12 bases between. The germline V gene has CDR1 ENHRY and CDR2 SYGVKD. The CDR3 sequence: CAISEAFGGGNTIYF. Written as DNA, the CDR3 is TGTGCCATCAGTGAAGCATTCGGGGGTGGAAACACCATATATTTT.

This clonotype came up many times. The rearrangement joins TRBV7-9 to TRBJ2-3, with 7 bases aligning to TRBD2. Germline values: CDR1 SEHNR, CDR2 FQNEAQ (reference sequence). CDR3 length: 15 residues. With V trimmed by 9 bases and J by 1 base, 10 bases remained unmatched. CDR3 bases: TGTGCCAGTGGCCGGTCTAGCGGAGGCACAGATACGCAGTATTTT. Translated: CASGRSSGGTDTQYF.

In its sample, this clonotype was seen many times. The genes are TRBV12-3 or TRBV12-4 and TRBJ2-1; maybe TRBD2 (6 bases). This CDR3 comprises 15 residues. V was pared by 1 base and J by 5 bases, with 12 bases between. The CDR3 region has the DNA TGTGCCAGCAGTTTAGTGGGACTCGGGGACAATGAGCAGTTCTTC. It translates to CASSLVGLGDNEQFF.

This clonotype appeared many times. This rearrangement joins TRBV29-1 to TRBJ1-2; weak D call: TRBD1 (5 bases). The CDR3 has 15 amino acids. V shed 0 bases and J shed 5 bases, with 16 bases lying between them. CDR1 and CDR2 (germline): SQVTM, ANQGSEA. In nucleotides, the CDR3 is TGCAGCGTTGAAGATAATCCGAGGGGCGGGTATGGCTACACCTTC. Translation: CSVEDNPRGGYGYTF.

As DNA, the CDR3 is TGCAGTGCTAGAGATGCGGGGGGCAGAGAGACCCAGTACTTC. Translation gives CSARDAGGRETQYF. J is TRBJ2-5 and V is TRBV20-1; 8 bases are shared with TRBD2. The V segment lost 0 bases and the J segment 4 bases; nucleotides outside the gene matches: 4. The germline V gene has CDR1 DFQATT and CDR2 SNEGSKA (reference sequence). The CDR3 extends over 14 amino acids.

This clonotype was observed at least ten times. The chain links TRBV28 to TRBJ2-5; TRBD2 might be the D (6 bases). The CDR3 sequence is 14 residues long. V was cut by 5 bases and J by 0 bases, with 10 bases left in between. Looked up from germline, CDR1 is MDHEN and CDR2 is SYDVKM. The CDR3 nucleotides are TGTGCCAGCAGTCTCTGGACTAACCAAGAGACCCAGTACTTC. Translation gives CASSLWTNQETQYF.

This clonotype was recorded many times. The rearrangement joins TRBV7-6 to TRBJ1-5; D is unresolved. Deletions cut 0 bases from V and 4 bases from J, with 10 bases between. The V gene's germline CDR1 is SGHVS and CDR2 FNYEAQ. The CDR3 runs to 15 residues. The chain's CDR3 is CASSLASGLNQPQHF. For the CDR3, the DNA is TGTGCCAGCAGCTTAGCGTCAGGCCTTAATCAGCCCCAGCATTTT.

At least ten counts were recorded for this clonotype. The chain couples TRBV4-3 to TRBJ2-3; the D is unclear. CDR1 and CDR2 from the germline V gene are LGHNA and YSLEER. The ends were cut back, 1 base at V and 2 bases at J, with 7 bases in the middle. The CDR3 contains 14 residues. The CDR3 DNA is TGCGCCAGCAGCCAAGCACCGGTCACAGATACGCAGTATTTT. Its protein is CASSQAPVTDTQYF.